The rows below give T cell receptor beta chains drawn from one sample of a study of blood T cell repertoires in COVID-19. Sequencing used immunoSEQ multiplex PCR; TCRdb keeps in-frame clones, though not all of them. Among tens of thousands of clones listed, approximately 89% were seen once. Sequences were obtained from peripheral blood. The receptor source for this set is a man older than 75 with acute or convalescent COVID-19. Both conserved end residues are part of each CDR3. The D gene is left open where the match is weak. For some rows the clone size is stated as once, few or many, or as a class when expanded; others skip it.

cdr3_nt	cdr3_aa	clone_size	v_call	d_call	j_call
TGTGCCAGCAGACCTCTAACAGGGTCGGCAACTGAAGCTTTCTTT	CASRPLTGSATEAFF	-	TRBV28	-	TRBJ1-1
TGTGCCAGCTTGTGGACAGGGGGTGGTAATTCACCCCTCCACTTT	CASLWTGGGNSPLHF	few	TRBV2	TRBD1	TRBJ1-6
TGTGCCAGTAGTATATCTGGGACAACGAACACCGGGGAGCTGTTTTTT	CASSISGTTNTGELFF	-	TRBV19	-	TRBJ2-2
TGTGCCAGTAAGACAACAGGGGGTAGCAATCAGCCCCAGCATTTT	CASKTTGGSNQPQHF	-	TRBV19	TRBD1	TRBJ1-5
TGTGCCAGCAGCGGACTGTATAGCTCCTACAATGAGCAGTTCTTC	CASSGLYSSYNEQFF	-	TRBV27	-	TRBJ2-1
TGTGCCAGCAGCTTGGATTCTAGGGACAGGAATTCACCCCTCCACTTT	CASSLDSRDRNSPLHF	-	TRBV5-5	TRBD1	TRBJ1-6
TGTGCCAGCAGCGTCGGACAGGAGTATGGCTACACCTTC	CASSVGQEYGYTF	once	TRBV9	TRBD1	TRBJ1-2
TGTGCCAGCAGCCCTTCGGGGGCAGATACGCAGTATTTT	CASSPSGADTQYF	-	TRBV6-2/TRBV6-3	-	TRBJ2-3
TGTGCCAGCATCGTCGGACCGGGAGATTCACCCCTCCACTTT	CASIVGPGDSPLHF	-	TRBV7-8	-	TRBJ1-6
TGTGCCAGCACGGGGGGACAGGGGGCTTCAGATACGCAGTATTTT	CASTGGQGASDTQYF	-	TRBV6-4	TRBD1	TRBJ2-3
TGCAGTGCCGGGAACACCGGGGAGCTGTTTTTT	CSAGNTGELFF	once	TRBV20-1	-	TRBJ2-2
TGTGCCAGCAGCTCGACCGGGACACAGGGAGAAGGCTACACCTTC	CASSSTGTQGEGYTF	-	TRBV7-2	-	TRBJ1-2
TGTGCCAGTAGTATGACAGGGGCCGGGGCCAACGTCCTGACTTTC	CASSMTGAGANVLTF	once	TRBV19	TRBD1	TRBJ2-6
TGTGCCAGCAGACCCGGGACTAGCGGATACAATGAGCAGTTCTTC	CASRPGTSGYNEQFF	few	TRBV6-6	TRBD2	TRBJ2-1
TGTGCCAGCAGTCCACTAGCGGGCGTTTACAATGAGCAGTTCTTC	CASSPLAGVYNEQFF	-	TRBV6-6	TRBD2	TRBJ2-1
TGCGCCAGCAGCCTAAGGACAGGGGGCGCGGAGACCCAGTACTTC	CASSLRTGGAETQYF	-	TRBV4-1	TRBD1	TRBJ2-5
TGTGCCAGCAGCTTAGGACAGGTAGAAGAGACCCAGTACTTC	CASSLGQVEETQYF	-	TRBV7-3	TRBD1	TRBJ2-5
TGCGCCAGCAGCGCTGGGCGGGGGGATCAGCCCCAGCATTTT	CASSAGRGDQPQHF	-	TRBV5-1	-	TRBJ1-5
TGTGCCAGCAGCCTTACAGGGGGCGTCACTGAAGCTTTCTTT	CASSLTGGVTEAFF	-	TRBV7-2	TRBD1	TRBJ1-1
TGTGCCAGCAGCCCAAACGGACAGTTCTCTGGAAACACCATATATTTT	CASSPNGQFSGNTIYF	-	TRBV7-2	-	TRBJ1-3
TGTGCCAGCACCCAGGGAGGGGTTTCCTACGAGCAGTACTTC	CASTQGGVSYEQYF	-	TRBV3-1/TRBV3-2	TRBD2	TRBJ2-7
TGTGCTAGTGGCCCGGACAGGGGCGAGCAGTACTTC	CASGPDRGEQYF	-	TRBV12-5	TRBD1	TRBJ2-7
TGTGCCAGCAAAGGGGATGAAAAACTGTTTTTT	CASKGDEKLFF	-	TRBV3-1/TRBV3-2	-	TRBJ1-4